This T cell receptor (beta chain) was recovered during a study of regulatory T cells in long-lasting Graves disease. Assembly of TCR beta libraries relied on iRepertoire HTBI primers together with Arm-PCR of CDR3 regions. TCRdb re-called the multiplex PCR reads through MiXCR, storing one row per CDR3 protein. The profile shows 400,000 to 500,000 distinct CDR3 sequences, about 21% of them singletons. About this clonotype itself: Its antigen remains unknown.

Study-wide results and limits: Persistent disease exhibited a predilection for TRBV28, TRBJ1-2 and TRBJ2-5.

The CDR3 consists of 15 residues. CDR1 is GTSNPN, CDR2 SVGIG, per germline (reference sequence). Between the trimmed V and J ends, which lost 4 bases and 3 bases, there was a span of 19 bases. The time point denotes: persistent/refractory GD, antithyroid drugs over 5 years with positive TRAb. From RNA extracted from PBMCs, the TCR library was made. The peripheral blood volume drawn was approximately 9 milliliters, and it was collected into EDTA tubes. V is TRBV30 and J is TRBJ2-7; maybe TRBD1 (5 bases). The sequencing used peripheral blood mononuclear cells (PBMCs), collected when the disease was refractory, from a patient treated with antithyroid drugs. The TCR sequence derives from a female donor with Graves disease. The CDR3 is CAWKRRTYGFYEQYF. Here the CDR3 DNA reads TGTGCCTGGAAAAGAAGGACATACGGCTTCTACGAGCAGTACTTC.